The T cell receptor beta chain described here comes from a study of T cell repertoires in ileal Crohn's disease. Study summary: Biopsies of the neoterminal ileum at postoperative colonoscopy form M6 samples. Study findings and constraints: Clonality above 26.8% at surgery always came with endoscopic recurrence. Endoscopy was done a median roughly 6.9 months after surgery.

Trimming cost V 6 bases and J 3 bases; bases outside gene matches: 6. The CDR3 is made up of 15 amino acids. Germline V lookup: CDR1 MNHNY, CDR2 SVGAGI (reference sequence). In the case of this clone: Its target is unknown.

Using immunoSEQ multiplex PCR, the repertoire was profiled, and TCRdb retains in-frame clones only, with some absent. Of over 8,500 clones listed, about 80% are singletons. Time point in this sample: neoterminal ileum biopsy at postoperative endoscopy, about 6 months after surgery. The clonotype was recovered from an adult with Crohn's disease. The chain joins TRBV6-6 to TRBJ1-2, with TRBD1 identical over 11 bases. Sequencing used ileal tissue. The chain's CDR3 is CASRYPGQGDYGYTF. The CDR3 DNA reads as TGTGCCAGCAGATACCCGGGACAGGGGGACTATGGCTACACCTTC.